The rows below give T cell receptor beta chains drawn from one sample of a study of T-cell reconstitution after alpha-beta-depleted transplantation in children. TCRdb reanalysed the PCR reads using MiXCR and keeps one entry per CDR3 protein. The profile shows 180,000 or so distinct CDR3 sequences, approximately 6% of them singletons. Sequencing used PBMCs, obtained before TCRalphabeta/CD19-depleted stem cell transplant. These receptors were taken from a girl under three years old with combined immunodeficiency, due to receive a stem cell transplant. Each CDR3 is given with its conserved first and last residue. The D gene is left open where the match is weak. For some rows the clone size is stated as once, few or many, or as a class when expanded; others skip it.

J gene	clone size	D gene	V gene	CDR3 DNA	CDR3 protein
TRBJ2-1	NA	TRBD2	TRBV7-8	TGTGCCAGCAGCTTAGTGGGGGGACTAGCGGGAGGTGATGAGCAGTTCTTC	CASSLVGGLAGGDEQFF
TRBJ2-5	many	NA	TRBV7-2	TGTGCCAGCAGCTTAGCCGGAGCACACCAAGAGACCCAGTACTTC	CASSLAGAHQETQYF
TRBJ1-1	few	NA	TRBV11-2	TGTGCCAGCAGCTTTGACGGGGCCATTGCGGATGAAGCTTTCTTT	CASSFDGAIADEAFF
TRBJ1-4	many	NA	TRBV7-8	TGTGCCAGCAGCCGTTCGTACCGAAGTGGCGGCGAAAAACTGTTTTTT	CASSRSYRSGGEKLFF
TRBJ1-2	many	NA	TRBV12-3/TRBV12-4	TGTGCCAGCAGCCTCGGGGGGATAAACTATGGCTACACCTTC	CASSLGGINYGYTF
TRBJ1-2	NA	NA	TRBV18	TGTGCCAGCTCGCCACGCGACAGGTTCTATGGCTACACCTTC	CASSPRDRFYGYTF
TRBJ1-1	few	NA	TRBV20-1	TGCAGTGTGCAGGGGTTTGGCATGAACACTGAAGCTTTCTTT	CSVQGFGMNTEAFF
TRBJ1-6	few	NA	TRBV27	TGTGCCAGCAGAGAGAGCCAGGGCTCACGGTCACCCCTCCACTTT	CASRESQGSRSPLHF
TRBJ2-6	few	NA	TRBV2	TGTGCCAGGGGGGATACAGGGTTCCACTCTGGGGCCAACGTCCTGACTTTC	CARGDTGFHSGANVLTF
TRBJ2-5	many	NA	TRBV6-6	TGTGCCAGCAGTTACAGAGCGACCCGGACCCAGTACTTC	CASSYRATRTQYF
TRBJ1-1	many	NA	TRBV24-1	TGTGCCACCAGTGACTCGACAGGGAACACTGAAGCTTTCTTT	CATSDSTGNTEAFF
TRBJ1-5	many	NA	TRBV24-1	TGTGCCACCAGTGATTTGGAGCACAATCAGCCCCAGCATTTT	CATSDLEHNQPQHF
TRBJ2-5	many	TRBD2	TRBV20-1	TGCAGTGCTACGGGACTAGGGGGGGAGACCCAGTACTTC	CSATGLGGETQYF
TRBJ2-7	many	NA	TRBV4-1	TGCGCCAGCAGCCAAGCGGCGACCATCTACGAGCAGTACTTC	CASSQAATIYEQYF
TRBJ1-1	NA	NA	TRBV6-1	TGTGCCAGCACCGGGACTTTGAACACTGAAGCTTTCTTT	CASTGTLNTEAFF
TRBJ2-7	many	NA	TRBV5-5	TGTGCCAGCAGCTTGTACTTGCGATACGAGCAGTACTTC	CASSLYLRYEQYF
TRBJ1-1	many	NA	TRBV5-1	TGCGCCAGCAGCCACGACGGTATGAACACTGAAGCTTTCTTT	CASSHDGMNTEAFF
TRBJ2-4	many	TRBD2	TRBV10-3	TGTGCCATCAGGGAGACTAGCGACAAAAACATTCAGTACTTC	CAIRETSDKNIQYF
TRBJ2-1	many	TRBD2	TRBV9	TGTGCCAGCAGCGTATCCGGGACTAGCGCCCGAGATGAGCAGTTCTTC	CASSVSGTSARDEQFF
TRBJ2-7	NA	TRBD1	TRBV4-2	TGTGCCAGCGGCCCCGGGACAGTCTCCTACGAGCAGTACTTC	CASGPGTVSYEQYF
TRBJ2-1	many	TRBD2	TRBV2	TGTGCCAGCAGTGAGGGAAGCGGGGGGGCTAATGAGCAGTTCTTC	CASSEGSGGANEQFF
TRBJ2-1	NA	NA	TRBV6-5	TGTGCCAGCAGTTACTCGACGGTGAATGAGCAGTTCTTC	CASSYSTVNEQFF
TRBJ2-1	many	NA	TRBV20-1	TGCAGTGCCTTCTCCCTCCGGACCCAAACCTACAATGAGCAGTTCTTC	CSAFSLRTQTYNEQFF
TRBJ2-7	many	TRBD2	TRBV20-1	TGCAGTGCAAGACCTAGCGGGGGGCTAAACGAGCAGTACTTC	CSARPSGGLNEQYF
TRBJ1-1	many	NA	TRBV4-3	TGCGCCAGCAGCCAAGACTGGGGACAGAACACTGAAGCTTTCTTT	CASSQDWGQNTEAFF
TRBJ1-2	many	NA	TRBV4-2	TGTGCCAGCAGCCAAGGAAGTTCAGGTCCGGGGTATGGCTACACCTTC	CASSQGSSGPGYGYTF
TRBJ2-3	many	TRBD2	TRBV7-8	TGTGCCAGCAGCCAAGGAGCGGGGGGGATGGATACGCAGTATTTT	CASSQGAGGMDTQYF
TRBJ2-5	NA	NA	TRBV7-9	TGTGCCAGCAGCGAGGAAATTAAGGAGACCCAGTACTTC	CASSEEIKETQYF
TRBJ1-2	few	NA	TRBV14	TGTGCCAGCAGCGGACCCGGGACGGATTCCTATGGCTACACCTTC	CASSGPGTDSYGYTF
TRBJ2-1	many	TRBD2	TRBV29-1	TGCAGCGCTCAAGAGGGGACTAGCGGGAGGGTAAACAATGAGCAGTTCTTC	CSAQEGTSGRVNNEQFF
TRBJ1-2	many	TRBD1	TRBV7-9	TGTGCCAGCAGCTTGGGGACAGGGATGGACTATGGCTACACCTTC	CASSLGTGMDYGYTF
TRBJ1-1	many	NA	TRBV28	TGTGCCAGCAGTTTATGGGATGTGGACACTGAAGCTTTCTTT	CASSLWDVDTEAFF
TRBJ1-2	NA	NA	TRBV27	TGTGCCAGCAGTATGGGGAGGGATGGCTACACCTTC	CASSMGRDGYTF
TRBJ2-7	many	NA	TRBV4-1	TGCGCCAGCAGCCAAGCGGCAGGCTCCTACGAGCAGTACTTC	CASSQAAGSYEQYF
TRBJ1-1	many	NA	TRBV13	TGTGCCAGCAGCTTATCAGAGGGTACTGAAGCTTTCTTT	CASSLSEGTEAFF
TRBJ1-1	many	TRBD1	TRBV19	TGTGCCAGTAGTATGAGGAGGACAGGGGGCTTGAACACTGAAGCTTTCTTT	CASSMRRTGGLNTEAFF
TRBJ1-1	many	NA	TRBV10-3	TGTGCCATCAGTGAGTTCGTACAGGCGAACACTGAAGCTTTCTTT	CAISEFVQANTEAFF
TRBJ1-2	many	NA	TRBV7-2	TGTGCCAGCAGCTTAGTCGCAGGGGATCATGGCTACACCTTC	CASSLVAGDHGYTF
TRBJ2-7	NA	NA	TRBV7-8	TGTGCCAGCAGCTCCCCAGCCGTTCCCTACGAGCAGTACTTC	CASSSPAVPYEQYF
TRBJ2-1	many	NA	TRBV7-3	TGTGCCAGCAGCGTCATCCCCCGACTGTACAATGAGCAGTTCTTC	CASSVIPRLYNEQFF
TRBJ2-3	NA	NA	TRBV14	TGTGCCAGCAGCCAGAGGGGAGGACTTCACACAGATACGCAGTATTTT	CASSQRGGLHTDTQYF
TRBJ1-1	many	NA	TRBV5-1	TGCGCCAGCAGCCCGGGGGACTACTATAACACTGAAGCTTTCTTT	CASSPGDYYNTEAFF
TRBJ2-1	NA	TRBD2	TRBV5-1	TGCGCCAGCAGCTTGGGGACTAGCGGGAGGCGAAGAACCTACAATGAGCAGTTCTTC	CASSLGTSGRRRTYNEQFF
TRBJ2-3	many	TRBD1	TRBV12-3/TRBV12-4	TGTGCCAGCGGACACGGCTCAGGGACAGGGGGCACAGATACGCAGTATTTT	CASGHGSGTGGTDTQYF
TRBJ1-1	many	NA	TRBV5-1	TGCGCCAGCAGCCCCTCTCCAGGGACGGGCACTGAAGCTTTCTTT	CASSPSPGTGTEAFF
TRBJ1-2	NA	NA	TRBV12-3/TRBV12-4	TGTGCCAGCAGTTTGTCTATATCGGGGGAAGCCTACACCTTC	CASSLSISGEAYTF
TRBJ1-2	many	TRBD1	TRBV10-2	TGCGCCAGCAAAAACGGGACAGCATACTTCTATGGCTACACCTTC	CASKNGTAYFYGYTF
TRBJ1-2	many	NA	TRBV14	TGTGCCAGCAGCCATACAAGGGGCGGGAGGCCCCCTCTTAACTATGGCTACACCTTC	CASSHTRGGRPPLNYGYTF
TRBJ2-1	many	TRBD1	TRBV10-3	TGTGCCATCAGTGACGAGAGGACAGGGATAAGCAATGAGCAGTTCTTC	CAISDERTGISNEQFF
TRBJ2-2	many	NA	TRBV11-1	TGTGCCAGCAGCTTAGCGTCTACGCCCACCGGGGAGCTGTTTTTT	CASSLASTPTGELFF
TRBJ2-7	many	NA	TRBV6-2/TRBV6-3	TGTGCCAGCAAAATAAGGACAGCCCTCTCCTACGAGCAGTACTTC	CASKIRTALSYEQYF
TRBJ2-1	many	TRBD2	TRBV28	TGTGCCAGCAATCCGATAGCGGGAGGGCCCCCGAACAATGAGCAGTTCTTC	CASNPIAGGPPNNEQFF
TRBJ2-3	many	TRBD2	TRBV11-2	TGTGCCAGCAGCCGGACTAGCGGGGGTACAGATACGCAGTATTTT	CASSRTSGGTDTQYF
TRBJ2-5	few	TRBD2	TRBV7-2	TGTGCCAGCAGCTCCCCGGGGGTAGCGGGGGCAGGGGAGACCCAGTACTTC	CASSSPGVAGAGETQYF